This T cell receptor beta chain originates from a study of CD8 T cells in ankylosing spondylitis (dated by TCRdb to 2016 to 2017). Some background on the complete study: T cell receptor beta repertoires were profiled in healthy donors and ankylosing spondylitis patients so that disease-linked TCR variants could be found. The full study cohort comprised 25 ankylosing spondylitis patients and approximately 100 healthy donors. Peripheral blood samples were taken, and synovial fluid was additionally collected from ankylosing spondylitis patients. The study at large found these results: Significant enrichment of the disease-linked clones was reported in matched synovial fluid samples from ankylosing spondylitis patients. Blood from ankylosing spondylitis patients appeared to be characterized by a TCR beta motif composed of about eight highly homologous amino acid variants. Some TCR beta motif variants had previously been reported in synovial fluid and blood of reactive arthritis patients, which suggested common disease-initiation mechanisms. The disease-linked clones showed a CD8+ phenotype and occurred at relatively low frequencies in peripheral blood.

This sample was sequenced with an Illumina HiSeq 2500. Quantitative 5'-RACE with molecular barcodes was used to prepare TCR beta libraries. From the authors' description of their analysis: A new computational method, built on a probabilistic model of VDJ rearrangement, was used to identify disease-linked TCR variants. TCRdb reanalyzed the raw reads on its own, using fastp at Q25 for trimming and MiXCR for clone calling, and kept in-frame beta chains. CDR3 protein sequences are deduplicated, and each keeps its most common genes and DNA. Clone size and V and J calls follow TCRdb, not the original study. Across this sample there are about 800,000 distinct CDR3 sequences, with about 10% seen only once. Under 0.6% of the sample lies in the top ten. V is reduced by 2 bases and J by 1 base, leaving a spacing of 11 bases between them. Its CDR3 holds 15 amino acids, cysteine through phenylalanine. Of the read, only the CDR3 DNA is kept; its 45 bases are in frame from base 1. According to the germline V gene, CDR1 reads SGHAT and CDR2 reads FQNNGV.

This clonotype was seen a few times. Its antigen has not been determined. No much larger clonotype is one base removed from it; base qualities were not supplied. Material: blood, either unsorted or a sorted T cell fraction (not recorded which). This receptor was obtained from a male donor with ankylosing spondylitis. The chain is assembled from TRBV11-2 and TRBJ2-5, and the D gene may be TRBD2, 6 bases matching. The DNA reads as follows: TGTGCCAGCAGCTTATTCGGGGGATCCCAAGAGACCCAGTACTTC. This codes for CASSLFGGSQETQYF.